This entry lists 24 T cell receptor beta chains sequenced from one sample in a study of CD4 and CD8 cells across lung adenocarcinoma regions. Via MiXCR, TCRdb re-called the PCR reads, giving one row per CDR3 protein. Among 4,000 to 5,500 distinct CDR3 sequences, about 61% were seen once, and the ten largest hold about a sixth. Sequenced material: CD4+ T cells from the center of a lung tumor. All receptors derive from a male donor with lung adenocarcinoma. The CD4 and CD8 labels of this study may be unreliable.

The chain has TRBV10-1 and TRBJ2-1, with 7 positions matching TRBD2. V lost 0 bases to trimming and J lost 7 bases; unmatched junction nucleotides: 6. This CDR3 is built from 15 residues. Germline V gene sequence: CDR1 WNHNN, CDR2 SYGVQD (reference sequence). CDR3 region: CASSESAGAVNEQFF. The DNA for the CDR3 is TGCGCCAGCAGTGAGTCGGCGGGAGCGGTTAATGAGCAGTTCTTC.

A remark on this clonotype: It is likely a read error, because the conserved phenylalanine at the end of the CDR3 is missing. The V and J genes are TRBV10-2 and TRBJ2-1, with TRBD2 matching 15 bases. From germline, CDR1 is WSHSY and CDR2 SAAADI. V was clipped by 8 bases and J by 6 bases; unmatched bases: 2. The CDR3 length is 14 residues. The CDR3 protein is CASQGLAGGNEQFL. The CDR3 coding sequence is TGCGCCAGCCAGGGACTAGCGGGAGGCAATGAGCAGTTCTTA.

The CDR3 DNA follows: TGTGCCATAGATAGCGGGAGTATGAATGAGCAGTTCTTC. It specifies CAIDSGSMNEQFF. The chain recombines TRBV10-3 with TRBJ2-1; the match to TRBD2 covers 9 bases. Germline V lookup: CDR1 ENHRY, CDR2 SYGVKD. Losses at the gene ends were 9 bases for V and 7 bases for J; bases not matched to a gene: 7. The CDR3 has 13 residues.

The chain couples TRBV10-3 to TRBJ2-4, with TRBD1 identical over 7 bases. Per the germline V gene, CDR1 is ENHRY and CDR2 is SYGVKD. This CDR3 contains 13 residues. J gave up 9 bases and V 10 bases, and 12 bases lay outside the gene matches. The CDR3 spells CATKMGQSPIQYF. The DNA of the CDR3 is TGTGCCACCAAAATGGGACAGTCTCCCATTCAGTACTTC.

By share, this clonotype ranks as medium-sized. The chain carries TRBV6-5 and TRBJ2-1; D is unresolved. The V and J ends lost 3 bases and 4 bases respectively, with 7 bases between them. This CDR3 has 13 residues. Germline CDR1 MNHEY, CDR2 SVGAGI. The CDR3 reads CASSYWQYNEQFF. CDR3 DNA: TGTGCCAGCAGTTATTGGCAATACAATGAGCAGTTCTTC.

The genes are TRBV25-1 and TRBJ2-3; 12 bases align to TRBD2. The trim removed 3 bases at V and 6 bases at J, leaving 4 bases unmatched. Germline lookup yields CDR1 MGHDK and CDR2 SYGVNS. The CDR3 extends over 15 amino acids. In nucleotides, the CDR3 is TGTGCCAGCAGTGAGCTAGCGGGAGGGGTGGATACGCAGTATTTT. It translates to CASSELAGGVDTQYF.

The chain uses TRBV6-1 and TRBJ2-2; D is possibly TRBD2 (6 bases). This CDR3 is 17 amino acids long. Germline V gives CDR1 MNHNS, CDR2 SASEGT. V lost 0 bases, J lost 4 bases, and 15 bases lay in between. CDR3 coding DNA: TGTGCCAGCAGTGAAGCTCTTGGAGGGGCGGGCACCGGGGAGCTGTTTTTT. It is translated as CASSEALGGAGTGELFF.

The V call is TRBV7-2, the J call TRBJ2-5, with 11 bases identical to TRBD1. This CDR3 has 13 residues. Germline CDR1 is SGHTA and CDR2 is FQGNSA. V lost 4 bases and J lost 11; bases outside the gene matches: 6. CDR3 sequence (DNA): TGTGCCAGCAGCTGGGACAGGGGGAATGAGCAGTACTTC. Protein: CASSWDRGNEQYF.

The table lists this clonotype with a count of one. The chain uses TRBV12-3 or TRBV12-4 and TRBJ1-2, with a tentative D call TRBD1 (5 bases). The length of the CDR3 is 13 residues. V was pared by 4 bases and J by 5 bases, with 11 bases between. The CDR3 region has the DNA TGTGCCAGCAGTTCAAGTACAGGATATGGCTACACCTTC. Encoded protein: CASSSSTGYGYTF.

The chain links TRBV6-1 to TRBJ2-7; no definite D call. V was clipped by 6 bases and J by 0 bases, with 9 bases between them. Germline CDR1 and CDR2: MNHNS and SASEGT. The CDR3 is 13 residues long. The CDR3 DNA is TGTGCCAGCAGGGACGGAAGCTCCTACGAGCAGTACTTC. The encoded protein is CASRDGSSYEQYF.

Notes on this clonotype: One end of the junction is discordant with germline, which a read error may explain. The chain combines TRBV6-1 with TRBJ2-1, with D tentatively TRBD1 (6 bases). Germline V lookup: CDR1 MNHNS, CDR2 SASEGT. The CDR3 is made up of 14 amino acids. The CDR3 reads CVSSEGVSIDTQFF. The CDR3 region has the DNA TGTGTGAGCAGTGAGGGGGTGAGTATAGATACGCAGTTCTTT.

V is TRBV7-2 and J is TRBJ2-1; 9 nucleotides match TRBD2. The CDR3 is 17 residues long. V trimming: 4 bases; J trimming: 4 bases; junction bases outside the gene matches: 11. Germline CDR1 reads SGHTA; CDR2 reads FQGNSA. The CDR3 nucleotides read TGTGCCAGCAGCTCAGGTGGTAGCGGGGGCCGATACAATGAGCAGTTCTTC. Translation: CASSSGGSGGRYNEQFF.

This chain links TRBV4-3 with TRBJ1-1; the D gene is possibly TRBD1 (5 bases). Germline values: CDR1 LGHNA, CDR2 YSLEER. V lost 1 base to trimming and J lost 3 bases, with 9 bases between them. The CDR3 is made up of 14 amino acids. The CDR3: CASSQVREYTEAFF. In DNA form, the CDR3 reads TGCGCCAGCAGCCAAGTCAGGGAATACACTGAAGCTTTCTTT.

This chain connects TRBV6-1 to TRBJ1-2; a possible D gene is TRBD1 (6 bases). V dropped 0 bases and J dropped 4 bases, with 12 bases sitting between them. The CDR3 runs to 15 residues. The germline CDR1 and CDR2 sequences are MNHNS and SASEGT. The CDR3 loop reads CASSEAGQGPYGYTF. In DNA form, the CDR3 reads TGTGCCAGCAGTGAAGCGGGTCAGGGGCCCTATGGCTACACCTTC.

The genes are TRBV12-3 or TRBV12-4 and TRBJ2-3, with D possibly TRBD2 on 6 matching bases. The V gene lost 3 bases and the J gene lost 2 bases, with 12 bases spanning the gap. The CDR3 contains 15 residues. CDR3 region: CASSFNSGLTDTQYF. The CDR3 DNA sequence: TGTGCCAGCAGTTTTAATAGCGGACTCACAGATACGCAGTATTTT.

In its sample, this clonotype ranks as medium-sized. The chain links TRBV6-5 to TRBJ2-2, with 12 bases lining up with TRBD2. Per the germline V gene, CDR1 is MNHEY and CDR2 is SVGAGI. This CDR3 contains 16 residues. Unmatched junction bases numbered 4, after V lost 2 bases and J lost 6 bases. CDR3 region: CASSYPSGRGAGELFF. The CDR3 nucleotides are TGTGCCAGCAGTTACCCTAGCGGGAGGGGGGCCGGGGAGCTGTTTTTT.

The chain couples TRBV6-5 to TRBJ2-5; D unclear. CDR3 size: 15 residues. Germline CDR1 reads MNHEY; CDR2 reads SVGAGI. Trimming removed 2 bases at V and 7 bases at J, with 17 bases between. CDR3: CASSYQDQPTGTQYF. For the CDR3, the DNA is TGTGCCAGCAGTTACCAGGACCAACCTACGGGGACCCAGTACTTC.

V gene TRBV6-1 combines with J gene TRBJ2-5; D gene unclear. The assigned J gene may be wrong: the sequence end matches TRBJ2-7 better. CDR3 length equals 14 residues. Germline CDR1 is MNHNS and CDR2 is SASEGT. In DNA form, the CDR3 reads TGTGCCAGCAGGACGTTTGTTAACTCCTACGAGCAGTACTTC. Its translation: CASRTFVNSYEQYF.

This chain links TRBV6-1 with TRBJ2-1, with TRBD1 matching 7 bases. Trimming took 6 bases from V and 4 from J; bases not matched to a gene: 9. The germline CDR1 and CDR2 sequences are MNHNS and SASEGT. The CDR3 is made up of 15 amino acids. The CDR3 DNA is TGTGCCAGCAGAGGGGAACAGGGGAGTTACAATGAGCAGTTCTTC. Protein: CASRGEQGSYNEQFF.

The chain recombines TRBV6-1 with TRBJ2-1; maybe TRBD1 (6 bases). The J call is in doubt because the DNA end fits TRBJ2-5 better. Germline loops: CDR1 MNHNS, CDR2 SASEGT. The CDR3 has 16 amino acids. The CDR3 loop reads CASSESIGTIKETQYF. The DNA for the CDR3 is TGTGCCAGCAGTGAATCGATAGGGACAATTAAAGAGACCCAGTACTTC.

This clonotype has a handful of counts. J is TRBJ2-7 and V is TRBV6-1; 10 bases agree with TRBD1. Germline CDR1 is MNHNS and CDR2 is SASEGT. The junction had 8 bases not matched to a gene; V was cut back by 6 bases and J by 3 bases. The CDR3 is made up of 15 amino acids. CDR3 in amino acids: CASSQGGQGHYEQYF. The DNA for the CDR3 is TGTGCCAGCAGCCAAGGGGGACAGGGGCACTACGAGCAGTACTTC.

This clonotype occurred a few times. This sequence joins TRBV6-1 and TRBJ2-7; D possibly corresponds to TRBD1 (6 bases). The ends were cut back, 7 bases at V and 4 bases at J, with 11 bases in the middle. Germline CDR1 MNHNS, CDR2 SASEGT. This CDR3 has 12 residues. CDR3 amino acids: CASIRGQYEQYF. In DNA, the CDR3 is TGTGCCAGCATCAGGGGCCAGTACGAGCAGTACTTC.

This clonotype showed up just once. The gene calls are TRBV6-1 and TRBJ2-1; weak D call: TRBD2 (5 bases). This CDR3 contains 12 residues. Germline V gives CDR1 MNHNS, CDR2 SASEGT. Trimming shortened V by 8 bases and J by 7 bases, and 12 bases separated the two germline ends. DNA of the CDR3: TGTGCCAGCCGTAAAATAGCGAATGAGCAGTTCTTC. Translation: CASRKIANEQFF.

This clonotype was picked up a small number of times. This chain joins TRBV7-2 and TRBJ2-5; no clear D. Per the germline V gene, CDR1 is SGHTA and CDR2 is FQGNSA. The V gene lost 1 base and the J gene lost 3 bases, with 3 bases spanning the gap. The CDR3 sequence is 12 residues long. The CDR3: CASSLVKETQYF. The CDR3 nucleotides are TGTGCCAGCAGCTTAGTTAAAGAGACCCAGTACTTC.